This is a list of T cell receptor beta chains from one sample in a study of naive and memory T cell subsets. TCRdb itself ran the 5' RACE reads through MiXCR, one entry per CDR3 protein. This sample has 57,000 or so distinct CDR3 sequences, with 7% to 8.5% found just once. The receptors shown here come from a male donor in good health. The CDR3 runs from the conserved cysteine through the conserved F or W. The order of the fields is V gene, J gene, clone size, D gene, CDR3 DNA, CDR3 protein. A D gene is named only where the DNA matches it firmly. Clone sizes are given selectively: once, few, many, or a class where the clone is expanded.

>TRBV7-8|TRBJ2-7|many|-
TGTGCCAGCAGCTCTCAAAGGCTAGTAGGAACCCCAAAACAGTTCGGGCAGTACTTC
CASSSQRLVGTPKQFGQYF
>TRBV29-1|TRBJ2-7|many|TRBD2
TGCAGCGCCACTAGGACTAGCCCCTACGAGCAGTACTTC
CSATRTSPYEQYF
>TRBV6-5|TRBJ1-2|few|TRBD1
TGTGCCAGCACCAAGACAGGGCTAGGTGGCTACACCTTC
CASTKTGLGGYTF
>TRBV6-1|TRBJ1-1|many|TRBD1
TGTGCCAGCAGTGAGTCGGACAGGGTGGCGAACACTGAAGCTTTCTTT
CASSESDRVANTEAFF
>TRBV29-1|TRBJ1-6|few|TRBD1
TGCAGCGCTGGACAGGGTTACGGTTCACCCCTCCACTTT
CSAGQGYGSPLHF
>TRBV6-6|TRBJ1-1|many|-
TGTGCCAGCATCGGGGGGGGCACTGAAGCTTTCTTT
CASIGGGTEAFF
>TRBV5-6|TRBJ1-2|-|-
TGTGCCAGCAGCTTGGAACAGGGCGCGGGCGGCTACACCTTC
CASSLEQGAGGYTF
>TRBV6-5|TRBJ1-1|many|TRBD1
TGTGCCAGCATTCACACCCGGGACAGGGGCACTGAAGCTTTCTTT
CASIHTRDRGTEAFF
>TRBV29-1|TRBJ2-5|many|-
TGCAGCGCTGCCGTCCCACTTCTTGGAGAGACCCAGTACTTC
CSAAVPLLGETQYF
>TRBV5-1|TRBJ2-1|many|-
TGCGCCAGCAGCTTGGAGGACCAATCCAAATACGTTGAGCAGTTCTTC
CASSLEDQSKYVEQFF
>TRBV29-1|TRBJ2-5|few|TRBD2
TGCAGCGCCACGGGACTAGCGCCTCAAGAGACCCAGTACTTC
CSATGLAPQETQYF
>TRBV5-1|TRBJ2-3|few|-
TGCGCCAGCAGCTTGGAACAGGGTGGAGGTACGCAGTATTTT
CASSLEQGGGTQYF
>TRBV5-1|TRBJ2-5|many|-
TGCGCCAGCAGCTTAGATGAGACCCAGTACTTC
CASSLDETQYF
>TRBV5-1|TRBJ2-3|-|-
TGCGCCAGCAGCTGGACAGCACCTAGCACAGATACGCAGTATTTT
CASSWTAPSTDTQYF
>TRBV5-1|TRBJ2-2|few|-
TGCGCCAGCAGCCCCGAGGGACCTCACACCGGGGAGCTGTTTTTT
CASSPEGPHTGELFF
>TRBV27|TRBJ2-7|few|-
TGTGCCAGCAGTTTTCGGTGGCAGGGGTTATCCTACGAGCAGTACTTC
CASSFRWQGLSYEQYF
>TRBV6-5|TRBJ2-7|many|TRBD2
TGTGCCAGCAGTTACAGAGAGGGTAGCGGGAGGGCCGAAGGGTACGAGCAGTACTTC
CASSYREGSGRAEGYEQYF
>TRBV6-5|TRBJ2-3|-|-
TGTGCCACCTCTCTCGACTCCGGGGGTTCCCCATATTTT
CATSLDSGGSPYF
>TRBV10-3|TRBJ1-1|few|-
TGTGCCATCAGTGAGTCGAGGTCTGAAGCTTTCTTT
CAISESRSEAFF
>TRBV20-1|TRBJ2-1|many|TRBD2
TGCAGTGCTAGAGATCGGGGCGGGGGAGCCTCCTACAATGAGCAGTTCTTC
CSARDRGGGASYNEQFF
>TRBV12-3/TRBV12-4|TRBJ1-2|-|-
TGTGCCAGCAGTTTTACCCAGGGCCGATCGGGGATAAACTATGGCTACACCTTC
CASSFTQGRSGINYGYTF
>TRBV14|TRBJ1-1|-|-
TGTGCCAGCAGCCAAGGTCCCATAAACACTGAAGCTTTCTTT
CASSQGPINTEAFF
>TRBV11-2|TRBJ2-3|many|TRBD2
TGTGCCAGCAGCTTAGAACTAGCGGGGCTCACAGATACGCAGTATTTT
CASSLELAGLTDTQYF